The source of this T cell receptor beta chain is a study of T cell responses to AZD1222 COVID-19 vaccine. Study-wide results and caveats: Repertoires in all cases were sampled only once the peak T cell response had passed. Just six or seven AZD1222 recipients tested seropositive at baseline. Donors were mostly white British, more females; clonal diversity possibly underestimated.

Produced via immunoSEQ multiplex PCR; TCRdb's table is partial and in-frame only. The table lists approximately 100,000 clones, roughly 87% of them singletons, with 16% in the top ten. From germline, CDR1 is LNHDA and CDR2 SQIVND (reference sequence). Trimming stripped 4 bases from V and 5 bases from J, with 11 bases between. The CDR3 covers 13 residues. This clone was seen a few times. Its antigen is currently unknown. The sequences come from peripheral blood, collected on day 0 of AZD1222 vaccination. The rearrangement uses TRBV19 and TRBJ2-5; D is unresolved. The clonotype comes from an adult in good health. The CDR3 protein is CASSTVPRETQYF. Written as DNA, the CDR3 is TGTGCCAGTAGTACCGTCCCAAGGGAGACCCAGTACTTC.